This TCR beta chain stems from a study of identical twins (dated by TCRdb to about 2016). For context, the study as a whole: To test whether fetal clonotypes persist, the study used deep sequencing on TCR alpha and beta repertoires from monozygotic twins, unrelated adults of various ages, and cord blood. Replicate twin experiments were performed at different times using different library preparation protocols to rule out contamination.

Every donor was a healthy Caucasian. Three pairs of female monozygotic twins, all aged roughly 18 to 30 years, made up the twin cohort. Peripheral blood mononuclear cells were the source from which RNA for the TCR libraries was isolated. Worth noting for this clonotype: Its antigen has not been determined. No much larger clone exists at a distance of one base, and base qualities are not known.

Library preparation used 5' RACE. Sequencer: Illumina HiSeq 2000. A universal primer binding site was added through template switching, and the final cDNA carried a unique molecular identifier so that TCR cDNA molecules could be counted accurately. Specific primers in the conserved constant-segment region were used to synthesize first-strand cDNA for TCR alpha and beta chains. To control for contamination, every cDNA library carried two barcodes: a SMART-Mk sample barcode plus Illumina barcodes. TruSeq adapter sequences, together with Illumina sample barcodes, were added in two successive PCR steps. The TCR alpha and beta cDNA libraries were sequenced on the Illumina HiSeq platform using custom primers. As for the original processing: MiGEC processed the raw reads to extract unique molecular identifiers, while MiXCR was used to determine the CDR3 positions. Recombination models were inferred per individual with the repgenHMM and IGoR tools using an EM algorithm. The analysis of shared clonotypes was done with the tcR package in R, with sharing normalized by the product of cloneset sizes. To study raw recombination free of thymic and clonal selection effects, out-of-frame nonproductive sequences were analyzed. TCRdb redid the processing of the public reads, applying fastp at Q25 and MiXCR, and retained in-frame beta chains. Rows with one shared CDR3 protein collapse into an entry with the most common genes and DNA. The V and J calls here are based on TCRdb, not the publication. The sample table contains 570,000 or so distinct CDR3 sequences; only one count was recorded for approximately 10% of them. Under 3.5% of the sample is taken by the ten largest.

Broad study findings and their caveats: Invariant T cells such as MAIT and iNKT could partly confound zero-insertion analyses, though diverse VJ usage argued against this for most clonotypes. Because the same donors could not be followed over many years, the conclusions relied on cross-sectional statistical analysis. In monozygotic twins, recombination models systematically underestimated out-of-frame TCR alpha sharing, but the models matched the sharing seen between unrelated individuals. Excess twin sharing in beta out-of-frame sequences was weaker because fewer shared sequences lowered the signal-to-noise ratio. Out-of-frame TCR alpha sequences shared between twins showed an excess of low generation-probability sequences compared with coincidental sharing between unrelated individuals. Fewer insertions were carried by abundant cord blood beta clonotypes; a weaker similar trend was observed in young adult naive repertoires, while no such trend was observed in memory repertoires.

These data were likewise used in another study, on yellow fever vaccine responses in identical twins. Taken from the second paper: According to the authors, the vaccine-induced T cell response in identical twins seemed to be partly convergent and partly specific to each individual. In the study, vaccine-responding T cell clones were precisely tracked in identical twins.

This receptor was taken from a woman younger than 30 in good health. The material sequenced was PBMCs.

The DNA is as follows: TGCGCCAGCAGCGGCCTAGCGGGAGCCGGTGAGCAGTTCTTC. The translation is CASSGLAGAGEQFF. The sequence is built from TRBV5-1 and TRBJ2-1, with 10 bases aligning to TRBD2. According to the germline V gene, CDR1 reads SGHRS and CDR2 reads YFSETQ. From the cysteine up to the phenylalanine, the CDR3 has a length of 14 residues. Solely the CDR3 DNA is kept, with 42 bases framed from the first base. V trim: 4 bases; J trim: 9 bases; unmatched bases: 7.